The clone carrying this TCR beta chain was seen a handful of times. This entry comes from a study of control samples from healthy donors and cancer patients. There are 12 residues in the CDR3. Germline CDR1 LNHDA, CDR2 SQIVND (reference sequence). The V and J ends lost 8 bases and 0 bases respectively, with 7 bases between them. Data came from immunoSEQ multiplex PCR; TCRdb stores just in-frame clones and leaves some out. This sample has about 140,000 clones, with about 90% found just once. The sequenced sample was blood. The clonotype was recovered from a man in his thirties or forties in good health. This chain connects TRBV19 to TRBJ1-1; TRBD1 might be the D (5 bases). Here the CDR3 reads CASGTVNTEAFF. CDR3 nucleotide sequence: TGTGCCAGTGGGACGGTGAACACTGAAGCTTTCTTT.